Each of the 6 T cell receptor beta chains below was sequenced from the same sample in a study of PD-L1 blockade in urothelial cancer. The time point was: pretreatment peripheral blood. Using immunoSEQ multiplex PCR, the repertoire was profiled, and TCRdb retains in-frame clones only, with some absent. This sample carries tens of thousands of clones, approximately 90% of them seen once, and the ten largest clones take approximately 15%. Sample: PBMCs, taken around atezolizumab (anti-PD-L1) treatment. The origin of the receptors is a woman in her sixties or seventies with urothelial cancer.

This clone has a handful of counts. The CDR3 spells CASSYGTEKHYTF. The CDR3 DNA is TGTGCCAGCAGTTATGGTACAGAGAAACACTACACCTTC. The V and J genes are TRBV6-5 and TRBJ1-2; D is ambiguous. CDR1 is MNHEY and CDR2 is SVGAGI in the germline V gene. The CDR3 is made up of 13 amino acids. Trimming stripped 3 bases from V and 10 bases from J, with 15 bases between.

This chain links TRBV19 with TRBJ2-2; TRBD2 matches 13 bases. The CDR3 length is 16 residues. From germline, CDR1 is LNHDA and CDR2 SQIVND (reference sequence). Unmatched junction bases numbered 5, after V lost 5 bases and J lost 5 bases. CDR3 protein: CASSQGLAGFTGELFF. DNA for the CDR3: TGTGCCAGTAGTCAGGGACTAGCGGGATTTACCGGGGAGCTGTTTTTT.

The chain has TRBV4-3 and TRBJ2-2; 7 bases agree with TRBD1. The germline V gene has CDR1 LGHNA and CDR2 YSLEER. The J segment lost 0 bases and the V segment lost 1 base, leaving 8 bases of the junction unmatched. The CDR3 extends over 18 amino acids. The CDR3 is CASSQAPRGTSNTGELFF. In DNA form, the CDR3 reads TGCGCCAGCAGCCAAGCCCCCAGGGGGACCTCGAACACCGGGGAGCTGTTTTTT.

This clone was seen once. This chain uses TRBV27 with TRBJ1-1, with unresolved D. The germline gives CDR1 MNHEY, CDR2 SMNVEV (reference sequence). Trimming removed 3 bases at V and 5 bases at J, with 13 bases between. The CDR3 spans 14 residues. CDR3: CASSFEDKRTEAFF. The CDR3, as DNA: TGTGCCAGCAGTTTCGAAGATAAGCGGACTGAAGCTTTCTTT.

The DNA for the CDR3 is TGCAGCGTTGTGGTGACTAGCGGGAGTATGGCCAAAAACATTCAGTACTTC. It yields the protein CSVVVTSGSMAKNIQYF. The chain has TRBV29-1 and TRBJ2-4; 12 bases agree with TRBD2. The V and J ends lost 4 bases and 1 base, in that order; junction bases with no gene match: 8. The germline V gene encodes CDR1 SQVTM and CDR2 ANQGSEA. This CDR3 spans 17 amino acids.

The chain uses TRBV19 and TRBJ2-5; TRBD2 is a possible D gene (6 bases). Germline V gene data show CDR1 as LNHDA and CDR2 as SQIVND (reference sequence). The CDR3 sequence is 14 residues long. The V end was cut by 5 bases, the J end by 7 bases, with 17 bases between. This CDR3 is CASSATPGGGTQYF. The CDR3 DNA reads TGTGCCAGTAGTGCGACCCCCGGGGGTGGGACCCAGTACTTC.